The 19 T cell receptor beta chains below come from one sample, sequenced in a study of CD8 T cells in Susac syndrome. An input of roughly 0.5 to 1 ug of RNA was subjected to reverse transcription using random hexamers. MiXCR, run by TCRdb on the immunoSEQ multiplex PCR reads, gives a single entry per CDR3 protein. The sample holds 55,000 to 70,000 distinct CDR3 sequences, approximately 95% seen once. Material: CD8+ T cells from PBMCs. Receptors originate from a human donor in good health.

V is TRBV15 and J is TRBJ2-7, with a possible D match to TRBD1 (5 bases). The V end lost 4 bases, the J end lost 3 bases, and 31 bases lay between the germline ends. The CDR3 is 20 residues long. Germline loops: CDR1 LNHNV, CDR2 YYDKDF (reference sequence). The CDR3 here is CATSTRTWFTGHGWVYEQYF. The DNA for the CDR3 is TGTGCCACCAGCACCCGAACGTGGTTTACAGGTCATGGGTGGGTCTACGAGCAGTACTTC.

V and J are TRBV7-9 and TRBJ1-1; D is undetermined. CDR1 is SEHNR, CDR2 FQNEAQ, per germline (reference sequence). Trimming left V 1 base short and J 1 base short, with 7 bases between. The CDR3 is 14 residues long. The CDR3 DNA follows: TGTGCCAGCAGCTTAGGGTCAGAGAACACTGAAGCTTTCTTT. This encodes CASSLGSENTEAFF.

Comment on this clonotype: A read error may produce the germline difference seen at one junction end. V and J are TRBV15 and TRBJ1-3; D not resolved. Germline-derived CDR1 and CDR2 are LNHNV and YYDKDF (reference sequence). The CDR3 is 15 residues long. This CDR3 is CATSGDRSSGNTIYF. DNA for the CDR3: TGTGCCACCAGCGGAGACCGATCCTCTGGAAACACCATATATTTT.

The rearrangement joins TRBV28 to TRBJ2-3, with TRBD2 matching over 10 bases. The V and J ends lost 5 bases and 3 bases, in that order; junction bases with no gene match: 2. Germline lookup yields CDR1 MDHEN and CDR2 SYDVKM. This CDR3 has 14 residues. CDR3 region: CASSLSGGTDTQYF. CDR3 DNA: TGTGCCAGCAGTCTTAGCGGGGGGACAGATACGCAGTATTTT. Together with reference TRBV28 and TRBJ2-3, the CDR3 gives the full variable domain: DVKVTQSSRYLVKRTGEKVFLECVQDMDHENMFWYRQDPGLGLRLIYFSYDVKMKEKGDIPEGYSVSREKKERFSLILESASTNQTSMYLCASSLSGGTDTQYFGPGTRLTVL.

This chain joins TRBV5-1 and TRBJ1-2, with D perhaps matching TRBD1 (6 bases). This CDR3 comprises 14 residues. Trimming left V 2 bases short and J 4 bases short, with 12 bases between. Germline V gene data show CDR1 as SGHRS and CDR2 as YFSETQ. The CDR3: CASSFDRMGYGYTF. The CDR3 nucleotides read TGCGCCAGCAGCTTTGACAGGATGGGCTATGGCTACACCTTC. Together with reference TRBV5-1 and TRBJ1-2, the CDR3 gives the full variable domain: KAGVTQTPRYLIKTRGQQVTLSCSPISGHRSVSWYQQTPGQGLQFLFEYFSETQRNKGNFPGRFSGRQFSNSRSEMNVSTLELGDSALYLCASSFDRMGYGYTFGSGTRLTVV.

The V gene is TRBV6-2 or TRBV6-3, the J gene TRBJ1-2; 7 bases match TRBD1. V shed 6 bases and J 5 bases; nucleotides not matched to a gene: 12. CDR1 is MNHEY, CDR2 SVGEGT, per germline. There are 15 residues in the CDR3. CDR3 DNA sequence: TGTGCCAGCAGCAAAAGGGGGCATGAGCTGTATGGCTACACCTTC. Translated, it gives CASSKRGHELYGYTF.

The gene calls are TRBV20-1 and TRBJ2-5; 12 nucleotides match TRBD2. The junction had 12 bases not matched to a gene; V was cut back by 0 bases and J by 4 bases. Germline assignment: CDR1 DFQATT and CDR2 SNEGSKA (reference sequence). CDR3 length: 18 amino acids. CDR3 in amino acids: CSARELRGLAGWGETQYF. The CDR3 nucleotides read TGCAGTGCTAGAGAATTGAGAGGACTAGCGGGGTGGGGAGAGACCCAGTACTTC.

This chain links TRBV23-1 with TRBJ2-7; D is ambiguous. TRBV23-1 is reported as an ORF; its role is uncertain. The CDR3 covers 14 residues. The ends were cut back, 4 bases at V and 3 bases at J, with 13 bases in the middle. The CDR3 bases are TGCGCCAGCAGTCCCCTTACTCGGTACTACGAGCAGTACTTC. It specifies CASSPLTRYYEQYF.

This chain's CDR3 is CATSAGATYEQYF. Written as DNA, the CDR3 is TGTGCCACCAGTGCAGGGGCAACCTACGAGCAGTACTTC. The chain links TRBV24-1 to TRBJ2-7; maybe TRBD1 (6 bases). V gave up 5 bases and J gave up 2 bases, with 9 bases separating them. The CDR3 contains 13 residues. Germline CDR1 reads KGHDR; CDR2 reads SFDVKD.

This clonotype was observed once. The chain carries TRBV27 and TRBJ1-5, with 7 bases fitting TRBD1. The CDR3 consists of 17 residues. After removal of 8 bases from V and 2 bases from J, the junction contained 15 bases not matched to a gene. The V gene's germline CDR1 is MNHEY and CDR2 SMNVEV (reference sequence). CDR3 nucleotides: TGTGCCAGCTCTGAAACAGGGGTGCTCCTTGGCAATCAGCCCCAGCATTTT. Translating it yields CASSETGVLLGNQPQHF.

The chain's CDR3 is CASSPRTPYEQYF. The CDR3 region has the DNA TGTGCCAGCAGCCCACGGACGCCCTACGAGCAGTACTTC. V and J are TRBV11-2 and TRBJ2-7; D call uncertain. The CDR3 loop spans 13 amino acids. The V end was cut by 5 bases, the J end by 2 bases, with 10 bases between. CDR1 and CDR2 (germline): SGHAT, FQNNGV.

The chain recombines TRBV6-2 or TRBV6-3 with TRBJ2-6; the D is unclear. Germline CDR1 is MNHEY and CDR2 is SVGEGT. This CDR3 has 13 amino acids. Deletions cut 4 bases from V and 4 bases from J, with 5 bases between. The CDR3 sequence: CASSSLGANVLTF. The CDR3 DNA reads TGTGCCAGCAGTTCTCTGGGGGCCAACGTCCTGACTTTC.

The chain is built from TRBV20-1 and TRBJ2-5; a possible D gene is TRBD2 (6 bases). The CDR3 is 17 amino acids. V was cut by 6 bases and J by 4 bases, with 27 bases left in between. Looked up from germline, CDR1 is DFQATT and CDR2 is SNEGSKA (reference sequence). CDR3 nucleotides: TGCAGTGCGCCCACGAACGATGCGGGGCGGATGGGAGAGACCCAGTACTTC. It specifies CSAPTNDAGRMGETQYF.

The chain employs TRBV13 and TRBJ1-2; tentatively, D is TRBD1 (5 bases). This CDR3 has 16 residues. V was trimmed by 5 bases and J by 4 bases, leaving 20 bases between them. CDR1 and CDR2 (germline): PRHDT, FYEKMQ (reference sequence). This chain's CDR3 is CASSQRDGRGVYGYTF. In nucleotides, the CDR3 is TGTGCCAGCAGCCAGAGGGACGGTCGAGGGGTCTATGGCTACACCTTC.

The rearrangement links TRBV6-2 or TRBV6-3 to TRBJ1-1; D remains ambiguous. CDR1 MNHEY and CDR2 SVGEGT come from the germline V gene. The CDR3 contains 14 residues. V lost 6 bases and J lost 0, with 11 bases in between. The CDR3 DNA follows: TGTGCCAGCAGCCCTCTATCGATGAACACTGAAGCTTTCTTT. Amino acid sequence: CASSPLSMNTEAFF.

The chain couples TRBV9 to TRBJ1-1; no clear D gene. V lost 0 bases and J 0 bases, leaving 6 bases between the germline ends. In germline, CDR1 is SGDLS, CDR2 YYNGEE. There are 14 residues in the CDR3. The CDR3 reads CASSVGLMNTEAFF. The DNA of the CDR3 is TGTGCCAGCAGCGTAGGCTTGATGAACACTGAAGCTTTCTTT. The variable domain in full, completed from reference TRBV9 and TRBJ1-1, reads DSGVTQTPKHLITATGQRVTLRCSPRSGDLSVYWYQQSLDQGLQFLIQYYNGEERAKGNILERFSAQQFPDLHSELNLSSLELGDSALYFCASSVGLMNTEAFFGQGTRLTVV.

This chain joins TRBV10-3 and TRBJ2-7; D is perhaps TRBD1 (5 bases). The ends were cut back, 4 bases at V and 4 bases at J, with 14 bases in the middle. The length of the CDR3 is 14 residues. The germline CDR1 and CDR2 sequences are ENHRY and SYGVKD. CDR3 region: CAISVDSDGYEQYV. The DNA for the CDR3 is TGTGCCATCAGTGTCGACAGTGACGGGTACGAGCAGTACGTC.

CDR3 region: CASSLARASEQYF. The CDR3 DNA reads TGTGCCAGCAGCTTAGCCAGGGCGAGCGAGCAGTACTTC. The chain links TRBV7-9 to TRBJ2-7; D perhaps matches TRBD1 (5 bases). Germline V lookup: CDR1 SEHNR, CDR2 FQNEAQ (reference sequence). Trimming stripped 0 bases from V and 6 bases from J, with 9 bases between. The CDR3 has 13 amino acids.

This clonotype appeared a single time. The V gene is TRBV4-1, the J gene TRBJ2-7, with 8 bases matching TRBD2. Germline trimming cut 3 bases from V and 1 base from J; bases unmatched to any gene: 8. Looked up from germline, CDR1 is MGHRA and CDR2 is YSYEKL. This CDR3 has 16 amino acids. CDR3 DNA: TGCGCCAGCAGCCAGGGGAGCGGCGGGGGGTCCTACGAGCAGTACTTC. Protein: CASSQGSGGGSYEQYF.